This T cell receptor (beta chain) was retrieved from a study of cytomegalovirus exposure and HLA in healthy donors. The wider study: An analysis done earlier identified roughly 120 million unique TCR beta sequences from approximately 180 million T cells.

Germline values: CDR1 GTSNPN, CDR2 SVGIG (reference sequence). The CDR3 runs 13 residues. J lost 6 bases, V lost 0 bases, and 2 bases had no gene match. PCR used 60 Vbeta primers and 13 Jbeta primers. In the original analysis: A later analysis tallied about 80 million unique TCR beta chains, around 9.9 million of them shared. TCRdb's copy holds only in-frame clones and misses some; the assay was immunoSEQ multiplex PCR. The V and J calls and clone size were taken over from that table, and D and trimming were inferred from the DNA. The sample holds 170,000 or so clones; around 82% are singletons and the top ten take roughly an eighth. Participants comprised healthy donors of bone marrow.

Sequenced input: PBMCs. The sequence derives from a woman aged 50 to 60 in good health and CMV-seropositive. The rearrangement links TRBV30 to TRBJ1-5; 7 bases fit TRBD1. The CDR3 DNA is TGTGCCTGGAGTGTTCAGGGGGGTCAGCCCCAGCATTTT. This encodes CAWSVQGGQPQHF.